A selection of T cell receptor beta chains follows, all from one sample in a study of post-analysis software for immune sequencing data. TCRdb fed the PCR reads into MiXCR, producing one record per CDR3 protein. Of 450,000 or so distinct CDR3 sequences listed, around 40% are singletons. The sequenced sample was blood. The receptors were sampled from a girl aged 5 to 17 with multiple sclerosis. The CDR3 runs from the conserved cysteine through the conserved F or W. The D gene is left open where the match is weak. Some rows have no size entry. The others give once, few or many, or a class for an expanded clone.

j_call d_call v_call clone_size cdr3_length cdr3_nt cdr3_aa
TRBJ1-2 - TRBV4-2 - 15 TGTGCCAGCAGCCAAGATTTTTTTCAGGGCGATGGCTACACCTTC CASSQDFFQGDGYTF
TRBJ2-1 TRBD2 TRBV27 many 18 TGTGCCAGCAGTTTGAGGGTTGGTAGCGGGAGGGTCTACAATGAGCAGTTCTTC CASSLRVGSGRVYNEQFF
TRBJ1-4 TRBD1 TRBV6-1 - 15 TGTGCCAGCAGTATGACAGGGACAACTAATGAAAAACTGTTTTTT CASSMTGTTNEKLFF
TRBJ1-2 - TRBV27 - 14 TGTGCCAGCAGGGGAGGGAGTACTAACTATGGCTACACCTTC CASRGGSTNYGYTF
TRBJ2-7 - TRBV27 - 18 TGTGCCAGCAGTTTTGGGGTGGGCAGTCCTAAAGATACCTACGAGCAGTACTTC CASSFGVGSPKDTYEQYF
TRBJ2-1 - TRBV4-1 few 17 TGCGCCAGCAGCCAGGGGATGGGCCCCGTGGGTGTCAATGAGCAGTTCTTC CASSQGMGPVGVNEQFF
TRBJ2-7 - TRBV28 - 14 TGTGCCAGCAGGTTACGGGGCAGGGGCTACGAGCAGTACTTC CASRLRGRGYEQYF
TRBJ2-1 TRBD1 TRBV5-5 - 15 TGTGCCAGCAGCTCCTACAGGGGAATCATCGATGAGCAGTTCTTC CASSSYRGIIDEQFF
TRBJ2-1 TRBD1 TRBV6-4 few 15 TGTGCCAGCACGCGGACAGGGTCCTCCTACAATGAGCAGTTCTTC CASTRTGSSYNEQFF
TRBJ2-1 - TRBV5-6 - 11 TGTGCCAGCAGCTTGTCGTGGGAGCAGTTCTTC CASSLSWEQFF
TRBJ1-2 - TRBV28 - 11 TGTGCCAGCAGTGTGTGGGATGGCTACACCTTC CASSVWDGYTF